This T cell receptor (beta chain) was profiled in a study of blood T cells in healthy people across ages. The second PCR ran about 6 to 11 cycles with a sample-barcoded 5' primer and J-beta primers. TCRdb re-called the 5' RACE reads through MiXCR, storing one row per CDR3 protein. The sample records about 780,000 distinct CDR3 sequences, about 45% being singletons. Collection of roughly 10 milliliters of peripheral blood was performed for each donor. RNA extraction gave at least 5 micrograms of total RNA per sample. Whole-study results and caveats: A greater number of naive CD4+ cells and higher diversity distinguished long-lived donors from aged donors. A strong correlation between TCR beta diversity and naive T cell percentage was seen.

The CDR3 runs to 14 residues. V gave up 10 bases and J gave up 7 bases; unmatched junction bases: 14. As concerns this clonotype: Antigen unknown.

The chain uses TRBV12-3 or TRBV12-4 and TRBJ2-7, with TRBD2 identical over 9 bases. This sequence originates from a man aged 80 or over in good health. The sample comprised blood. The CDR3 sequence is CATNVLAGDKEQYF. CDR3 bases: TGTGCCACCAACGTCTTAGCGGGGGACAAGGAGCAGTACTTC.